The 16 T cell receptor beta chains given below trace back to one sample, sequenced in a study of shared clonotypes between healthy human individuals. Assay used: immunoSEQ multiplex PCR; TCRdb lists only in-frame clones, some missing. Among 1,400,000 or so clones listed, approximately 98.5% were seen once. The specimen was naive CD4+ T cells sorted from blood. Noted subset: CD45RA+ positively selected. Receptor source: a man aged 30 to 45 in good health.

The chain couples TRBV5-1 to TRBJ2-1; D unresolved. Trimming shortened V by 3 bases and J by 9 bases, and 16 bases separated the two germline ends. The CDR3 runs 14 residues. Germline assignment: CDR1 SGHRS and CDR2 YFSETQ. The CDR3 bases are TGCGCCAGCAGCTCGGGTGGGCCATCAGGTGAGCAGTTCTTC. Amino acid sequence: CASSSGGPSGEQFF. Complete variable domain (other parts from reference TRBV5-1 and TRBJ2-1): KAGVTQTPRYLIKTRGQQVTLSCSPISGHRSVSWYQQTPGQGLQFLFEYFSETQRNKGNFPGRFSGRQFSNSRSEMNVSTLELGDSALYLCASSSGGPSGEQFFGPGTRLTVL.

The chain links TRBV28 to TRBJ2-7, with a possible D match to TRBD2 (5 bases). This CDR3 spans 14 amino acids. The germline V gene encodes CDR1 MDHEN and CDR2 SYDVKM. Trimming shortened V by 3 bases and J by 1 base, and 10 bases separated the two germline ends. The CDR3 sequence is CASSFAGISYEQYF. CDR3 in DNA: TGTGCCAGCAGTTTCGCGGGTATATCCTACGAGCAGTACTTC.

This clone appeared a single time. The chain joins TRBV15 to TRBJ1-2; D unresolved. Germline V CDR1 and CDR2: LNHNV, YYDKDF (reference sequence). The V gene lost 3 bases and the J gene lost 5 bases, with 13 bases spanning the gap. This CDR3 has 14 amino acids. The CDR3 reads CATSSVSRVYGYTF. The CDR3 DNA reads as TGTGCCACCAGCAGCGTGTCCAGAGTATATGGCTACACCTTC.

The CDR3, as DNA: TGTGCCAGCAGTTTGGTGAACTTCGGACTCGGTGGGGAGCAGTACTTC. Protein product: CASSLVNFGLGGEQYF. The V and J genes are TRBV28 and TRBJ2-7, with D possibly being TRBD2 (5 bases). This CDR3 contains 16 residues. Germline loops: CDR1 MDHEN, CDR2 SYDVKM. Trimming left V 3 bases short and J 7 bases short, with 22 bases between. Together with reference TRBV28 and TRBJ2-7, the CDR3 gives the full variable domain: DVKVTQSSRYLVKRTGEKVFLECVQDMDHENMFWYRQDPGLGLRLIYFSYDVKMKEKGDIPEGYSVSREKKERFSLILESASTNQTSMYLCASSLVNFGLGGEQYFGPGTRLTVT.

This chain links TRBV5-6 with TRBJ2-7, with a possible D match to TRBD1 (6 bases). This CDR3 spans 18 amino acids. Trimming left V 3 bases short and J 2 bases short, with 24 bases between. The germline V gene has CDR1 SGHDT and CDR2 YYEEEE. The CDR3 nucleotides are TGTGCCAGCAGCTCGGCGAGCCCCCCACAGGGTCGCACCTACGAGCAGTACTTC. This gives the protein CASSSASPPQGRTYEQYF.

The chain combines TRBV6-6 with TRBJ2-7; 15 positions agree with TRBD2. Trimming took 4 bases from V and 4 from J; bases not matched to a gene: 5. The germline gives CDR1 MNHNY, CDR2 SVGAGI (reference sequence). The CDR3 sequence is 16 residues long. The CDR3 protein is CASSSPGTSGGYEQYF. The CDR3 nucleotides are TGTGCCAGCAGTTCCCCCGGGACTAGCGGGGGGTACGAGCAGTACTTC.

The CDR3 spells CAWVGRGTDTQYF. Here the CDR3 DNA reads TGTGCCTGGGTCGGCCGGGGCACAGATACGCAGTATTTT. The chain is built from TRBV30 and TRBJ2-3; D is uncertain. Germline-derived CDR1 and CDR2 are GTSNPN and SVGIG (reference sequence). The CDR3 sequence is 13 residues long. V was pared by 5 bases and J by 1 base, with 10 bases between. Full variable domain (rest looked up from reference TRBV30 and TRBJ2-3): SQTIHQWPATLVQPVGSPLSLECTVEGTSNPNLYWYRQAAGRGLQLLFYSVGIGQISSEVPQNLSASRPQDRQFILSSKKLLLSDSGFYLCAWVGRGTDTQYFGPGTRLTVL.

Comments on this clone: This same CDR3 is encoded by further DNA sequences in the sample. The gene calls are TRBV18 and TRBJ2-7, with 9 bases lining up with TRBD1. Germline V gene lookup returns CDR1 KGHSH and CDR2 LQKENI. Germline trimming cut 4 bases from V and 2 bases from J; bases unmatched to any gene: 0. The CDR3 is 13 residues long. The CDR3, as DNA: TGTGCCAGCTCACGACAGGGGGCCTACGAGCAGTACTTC. It encodes CASSRQGAYEQYF.

The chain links TRBV5-1 to TRBJ2-2, with unresolved D. Trimming left V 0 bases short and J 0 bases short, with 6 bases between. In germline, CDR1 is SGHRS, CDR2 YFSETQ. This CDR3 has 15 amino acids. CDR3 in DNA: TGCGCCAGCAGCTTGGTTATCCCGAACACCGGGGAGCTGTTTTTT. This codes for CASSLVIPNTGELFF. Full variable domain (missing parts from reference TRBV5-1 and TRBJ2-2): KAGVTQTPRYLIKTRGQQVTLSCSPISGHRSVSWYQQTPGQGLQFLFEYFSETQRNKGNFPGRFSGRQFSNSRSEMNVSTLELGDSALYLCASSLVIPNTGELFFGEGSRLTVL.

The chain has TRBV5-1 and TRBJ2-5; D ambiguous. The CDR3 is made up of 14 amino acids. The ends were cut back, 1 base at V and 5 bases at J, with 12 bases in the middle. CDR1 and CDR2 from the germline V gene are SGHRS and YFSETQ. CDR3 in DNA: TGCGCCAGCAGCTTGTATACAGACTCGGAGACCCAGTACTTC. It codes for CASSLYTDSETQYF.

The chain joins TRBV11-2 to TRBJ2-3; no definite D call. The germline V gene encodes CDR1 SGHAT and CDR2 FQNNGV. V shed 2 bases and J shed 6 bases, with 3 bases lying between them. CDR3 length: 11 residues. CDR3 loop: CASSLWDTQYF. Here the CDR3 DNA reads TGTGCCAGCAGCTTATGGGATACGCAGTATTTT.

This clone occurred once. The rearrangement joins TRBV5-1 to TRBJ2-5, with D tentatively TRBD1 or TRBD2 (5 bases each). The V and J ends lost 4 bases and 1 base respectively, with 11 bases between them. Germline CDR1 SGHRS, CDR2 YFSETQ. This CDR3 is 14 amino acids long. The CDR3 region is CASSPGRPQETQYF. As DNA, the CDR3 is TGCGCCAGCAGCCCGGGACGGCCCCAAGAGACCCAGTACTTC.

The chain uses TRBV10-3 and TRBJ1-1; possible D gene TRBD1, 6 bases. Trimming took off 6 bases at V and 4 bases at J, with 15 bases between the two ends. CDR1 is ENHRY and CDR2 is SYGVKD in the germline V gene. The CDR3 is made up of 14 amino acids. In nucleotides, the CDR3 is TGTGCCATCAGCGGCACAGGGAGTGGCACTGAAGCTTTCTTT. This gives the protein CAISGTGSGTEAFF.

The chain combines TRBV27 with TRBJ2-2, with 12 bases aligning to TRBD2. V shed 5 bases, J shed 7 bases, and the junction held 11 bases outside the gene matches. The germline V gene encodes CDR1 MNHEY and CDR2 SMNVEV (reference sequence). This CDR3 is 17 amino acids long. This chain's CDR3 is CASSAHGLAGPSGELFF. CDR3 DNA sequence: TGTGCCAGCAGTGCGCACGGACTAGCGGGACCCAGCGGGGAGCTGTTTTTT.

In its sample, this clone was seen once. This sample includes further DNA sequences coding for the same CDR3. The chain links TRBV7-8 to TRBJ2-7; D is undetermined. This CDR3 spans 13 amino acids. V lost 5 bases and J lost 0, with 8 bases in between. From germline, CDR1 is SGHVS and CDR2 FQNEAQ. The CDR3, as DNA: TGTGCCAGCAGCCTTAGAGCCTCCTACGAGCAGTACTTC. This translates into CASSLRASYEQYF.

Here the CDR3 reads CASRPMRRESNYGYTF. In DNA, the CDR3 is TGTGCCAGTCGCCCCATGAGGAGGGAGTCTAACTATGGCTACACCTTC. The genes are TRBV19 and TRBJ1-2, with D hard to call. CDR1 and CDR2 from the germline V gene are LNHDA and SQIVND (reference sequence). The CDR3 is 16 residues long. Trimming cost V 8 bases and J 0 bases, with 19 bases left between them.